This T cell receptor (beta chain) was sequenced in a study of identical twins. Overall study results and limits: Memory repertoires lacked the insertion deficit that abundant cord blood beta clonotypes showed.

With regard to this clonotype: Its antigen is not known.

TCRdb re-called the 5' RACE reads with MiXCR, one entry per CDR3 protein. The repertoire holds roughly 1.6 million distinct CDR3 sequences, with under 35% as singletons. The CDR3 consists of 15 residues. Germline loops: CDR1 SNHLY, CDR2 FYNNEI. V was trimmed by 5 bases and J by 5 bases, leaving 18 bases between them. The genes are TRBV2 and TRBJ1-1, with D maybe TRBD1 (6 bases). The TCR comes from a newborn girl in good health. Sequences were obtained from cord blood. Here the CDR3 reads CASSPGAEVGTEAFF. CDR3 coding DNA: TGTGCCAGCAGTCCAGGGGCGGAGGTAGGGACTGAAGCTTTCTTT.